This TCR beta chain came from a study of post-analysis software for immune sequencing data. General study results and limits: In patients, about 5 TRBV segments were more frequent than in controls, with TRBV5-6, TRBV5-1 and TRBV20-1 among them. Diversity measured as normalized Chao1 was significantly lower in multiple sclerosis patients than in controls.

About this clonotype itself: As yet, its antigen is unknown.

Presence of unique molecular identifiers characterized the TCR beta cDNA libraries. TCRdb reprocessed the PCR reads via MiXCR and lists one record per CDR3 protein. The sample includes approximately 400,000 distinct CDR3 sequences, 30% to 45% of them seen just once. The length of the CDR3 is 13 residues. CDR1 is LGHNA and CDR2 is YSLEER in the germline V gene. The V gene lost 0 bases and the J gene lost 10 bases, with 12 bases spanning the gap. The chain combines TRBV4-3 with TRBJ1-2; D not resolved. This TCR derives from a girl between 10 and 17 years old with multiple sclerosis. The sequenced material came from blood. The CDR3 here is CASSQDGEHLYTF. The CDR3 DNA reads as TGCGCCAGCAGCCAAGATGGGGAACACCTCTACACCTTC.